Below, 22 T cell receptor beta chains from the same sample are listed, as sequenced in a study of blood T cell repertoires in COVID-19. Assay used: immunoSEQ multiplex PCR; TCRdb lists only in-frame clones, some missing. The profile covers approximately 220,000 clones, with around 82% appearing a single time and less than 8% taken by the ten largest. Sequences were obtained from PBMCs or T cells enriched from blood (not recorded which). These receptors were collected from a woman in her thirties or forties with acute COVID-19.

Comments on this clone: Other DNA variants within this sample encode the same CDR3. This rearrangement joins TRBV30 to TRBJ1-1; 10 bases fit TRBD1. This CDR3 is built from 12 residues. CDR1 is GTSNPN, CDR2 SVGIG, per germline (reference sequence). Losses at the gene ends were 5 bases for V and 5 bases for J; bases not matched to a gene: 2. The CDR3 protein is CAWRQGATEAFF. CDR3 sequence (DNA): TGTGCCTGGCGACAGGGGGCGACTGAAGCTTTCTTT.

The genes are TRBV19 and TRBJ1-2, with unresolved D. Germline CDR1 and CDR2: LNHDA and SQIVND (reference sequence). The CDR3 totals 15 residues. V lost 5 bases, J lost 3 bases, and 16 bases lay in between. CDR3: CASSLQEGGHYGYTF. The CDR3 region has the DNA TGTGCCAGTAGTCTCCAAGAGGGAGGGCACTATGGCTACACCTTC.

The chain joins TRBV9 to TRBJ1-3; the D is unclear. This CDR3 comprises 16 residues. Trimming left V 0 bases short and J 3 bases short, with 13 bases between. Germline V CDR1 and CDR2: SGDLS, YYNGEE. The CDR3 coding sequence is TGTGCCAGCAGCGTAGAAGCAGGATTACTTGGAAACACCATATATTTT. It yields the protein CASSVEAGLLGNTIYF.

The chain is built from TRBV7-2 and TRBJ1-6, with D possibly being TRBD1 (5 bases). The V gene's germline CDR1 is SGHTA and CDR2 FQGNSA. The CDR3 runs 17 residues. Trimming left V 5 bases short and J 6 bases short, with 20 bases between. CDR3 DNA sequence: TGTGCCAGCAGCATGATACTCTCGACAGCCGTTAATTCACCCCTCCACTTT. It yields the protein CASSMILSTAVNSPLHF. The variable domain in full, completed from reference TRBV7-2 and TRBJ1-6, reads GAGVSQSPSNKVTEKGKDVELRCDPISGHTALYWYRQSLGQGLEFLIYFQGNSAPDKSGLPSDRFSAERTGGSVSTLTIQRTQQEDSAVYLCASSMILSTAVNSPLHFGNGTRLTVT.

The genes are TRBV5-4 and TRBJ2-1, with 7 bases matching TRBD1. Germline V gene data show CDR1 as SGHNT and CDR2 as YYREEE (reference sequence). CDR3 length: 16 amino acids. Unmatched junction bases numbered 9, after V lost 6 bases and J lost 0 bases. The CDR3 loop reads CASTPGGQVSYNEQFF. CDR3 coding DNA: TGTGCCAGCACCCCCGGCGGACAGGTCTCCTACAATGAGCAGTTCTTC.

This CDR3 is CASSMRGATSTEAFF. For the CDR3, the DNA is TGTGCCAGTAGTATGCGGGGGGCCACCTCCACTGAAGCTTTCTTT. The chain links TRBV19 to TRBJ1-1; weak D call: TRBD1 (6 bases). The CDR3 runs 15 residues. Germline assignment: CDR1 LNHDA and CDR2 SQIVND (reference sequence). Trimming cost V 3 bases and J 4 bases, with 15 bases left between them.

The chain combines TRBV28 with TRBJ1-5, with 9 bases identical to TRBD1. V lost 3 bases, J lost 5 bases, and 5 bases stayed unmatched. Germline V lookup: CDR1 MDHEN, CDR2 SYDVKM. This CDR3 spans 15 amino acids. The CDR3 nucleotides are TGTGCCAGCAGTTTCCTTACAGGGGGCGATCAGCCCCAGCATTTT. Encoded protein: CASSFLTGGDQPQHF.

The chain links TRBV18 to TRBJ2-5; 8 bases map to TRBD2. J was trimmed by 2 bases and V by 6 bases; bases with no gene match: 8. This CDR3 is built from 15 residues. Germline V lookup: CDR1 KGHSH, CDR2 LQKENI. The CDR3 nucleotides read TGTGCCAGCTCCTCGGGACTAGTCATACAAGAGACCCAGTACTTC. Its translation: CASSSGLVIQETQYF. Combining the CDR3 with reference TRBV18 and TRBJ2-5 gives the whole variable domain NAGVMQNPRHLVRRRGQEARLRCSPMKGHSHVYWYRQLPEEGLKFMVYLQKENIIDESGMPKERFSAEFPKEGPSILRIQQVVRGDSAAYFCASSSGLVIQETQYFGPGTRLLVL.

The rearrangement uses TRBV2 and TRBJ2-6; 7 bases map to TRBD1. The CDR3 totals 15 residues. CDR1 and CDR2 from the germline V gene are SNHLY and FYNNEI. The V gene end was trimmed by 8 bases and the J gene end by 2 bases; junction bases not matched to a gene: 6. CDR3 coding DNA: TGTGCCAGCCAAACAGGGGTGCCTGGGGCCAACGTCCTGACTTTC. Residues: CASQTGVPGANVLTF. Together with reference TRBV2 and TRBJ2-6, the CDR3 gives the full variable domain: EPEVTQTPSHQVTQMGQEVILRCVPISNHLYFYWYRQILGQKVEFLVSFYNNEISEKSEIFDDQFSVERPDGSNFTLKIRSTKLEDSAMYFCASQTGVPGANVLTFGAGSRLTVL.

The chain recombines TRBV10-2 with TRBJ1-1, with D perhaps matching TRBD1 (6 bases). Germline values: CDR1 WSHSY, CDR2 SAAADI. This CDR3 region has 15 residues. The V and J ends lost 4 bases and 4 bases respectively, with 16 bases between them. Here the CDR3 reads CASSVVGAVGTEAFF. CDR3 bases: TGCGCCAGCAGTGTAGTGGGGGCTGTGGGCACTGAAGCTTTCTTT.

The chain uses TRBV9 and TRBJ1-5, with 9 bases fitting TRBD1. V shed 0 bases and J 5 bases; nucleotides not matched to a gene: 6. Germline CDR1 reads SGDLS; CDR2 reads YYNGEE. This CDR3 has 16 amino acids. The CDR3 nucleotides read TGTGCCAGCAGCGTAGGAGGGACAGGGTGGGATCAGCCCCAGCATTTT. Translating it yields CASSVGGTGWDQPQHF.

This clone has only one observation. The chain is built from TRBV11-2 and TRBJ2-7, with D maybe TRBD1 (6 bases). Germline-derived CDR1 and CDR2 are SGHAT and FQNNGV. V lost 5 bases to trimming and J lost 1 base, with 21 bases between them. This CDR3 comprises 17 residues. CDR3 nucleotide sequence: TGTGCCAGCAGCAAATCCGATCCCTGGGGGCAGTCCTACGAGCAGTACTTC. It translates to CASSKSDPWGQSYEQYF.

The J gene is TRBJ1-6, the V gene TRBV27, with 8 nucleotides matching TRBD1. The germline gives CDR1 MNHEY, CDR2 SMNVEV (reference sequence). The V gene end was trimmed by 9 bases and the J gene end by 7 bases; junction bases not matched to a gene: 5. The CDR3 extends over 13 amino acids. CDR3 sequence: CASPDRANSPLHF. Here the CDR3 DNA reads TGTGCCAGTCCGGACAGGGCAAATTCACCCCTCCACTTT.

This clone has a single count. The chain recombines TRBV5-1 with TRBJ1-3; 7 bases match TRBD1. V trimming: 4 bases; J trimming: 3 bases; junction bases outside the gene matches: 10. Germline-derived CDR1 and CDR2 are SGHRS and YFSETQ. The CDR3 runs to 16 residues. CDR3 loop: CASSASGQNIGNTIYF. The DNA of the CDR3 is TGCGCCAGCAGCGCCTCGGGACAGAATATTGGAAACACCATATATTTT.

The table lists this clone with a count of one. The chain recombines TRBV9 with TRBJ1-1; no clear D gene. V was cut by 7 bases and J by 1 base, with 14 bases left in between. The germline CDR1 and CDR2 sequences are SGDLS and YYNGEE. This CDR3 has 14 amino acids. The CDR3 sequence is CASDPRLPNTEAFF. CDR3 in DNA: TGTGCCAGCGATCCCAGGCTGCCGAACACTGAAGCTTTCTTT.

The rearrangement links TRBV15 to TRBJ1-3; D unresolved. From germline, CDR1 is LNHNV and CDR2 YYDKDF (reference sequence). V gave up 1 base and J gave up 0 bases, with 13 bases separating them. The CDR3 contains 17 residues. CDR3: CATSRVAVPNSGNTIYF. CDR3 nucleotide sequence: TGTGCCACCAGCAGAGTAGCTGTGCCTAACTCTGGAAACACCATATATTTT.

V usage is TRBV10-3 and J usage is TRBJ2-1; 12 positions agree with TRBD2. Germline CDR1 and CDR2: ENHRY and SYGVKD. CDR3 size: 17 residues. Losses at the gene ends were 4 bases for V and 6 bases for J; bases not matched to a gene: 10. The CDR3, as DNA: TGTGCCATCAGTGTGGAGGGAACTAGCGGGGGGTCCAATGAGCAGTTCTTC. Its translation: CAISVEGTSGGSNEQFF.

The gene calls are TRBV2 and TRBJ2-3, with TRBD2 matching over 9 bases. Trimming removed 3 bases from V and 8 bases from J; junction bases left unmatched: 9. The CDR3 loop spans 15 amino acids. CDR1 and CDR2 (germline): SNHLY, FYNNEI. CDR3 in DNA: TGTGCCAGCAGTGAGGCGGGGGGGCCCGCGAGTACGCAGTATTTT. This translates into CASSEAGGPASTQYF.

V and J are TRBV6-5 and TRBJ1-3; maybe TRBD1 (6 bases). This CDR3 is 14 amino acids long. Trimming left V 3 bases short and J 2 bases short, with 8 bases between. Germline CDR1 MNHEY, CDR2 SVGAGI. The CDR3 sequence is CASSYRGTGNTIYF. CDR3 DNA: TGTGCCAGCAGTTATAGGGGGACTGGAAACACCATATATTTT.

This clone showed up just a few times. This chain joins TRBV5-6 and TRBJ2-4, with D possibly matching TRBD2 (5 bases). With 5 bases removed from V and 8 bases from J, the gap between germline ends came to 17 bases. CDR1 is SGHDT, CDR2 YYEEEE, per germline. The CDR3 has 14 residues. The DNA for the CDR3 is TGTGCCAGCAGGACTGGGTTAGGAGGAGACATTCAGTACTTC. This encodes CASRTGLGGDIQYF.

This clone was observed many times. The chain uses TRBV18 and TRBJ2-7; 7 bases map to TRBD1. Per germline, CDR1 KGHSH and CDR2 LQKENI. This CDR3 has 14 amino acids. The junction had 7 bases not matched to a gene; V was cut back by 5 bases and J by 3 bases. The CDR3 sequence: CASSASWDSYEQYF. As DNA, the CDR3 is TGTGCCAGCTCAGCGAGCTGGGACAGCTACGAGCAGTACTTC.

V and J are TRBV13 and TRBJ2-2, with 8 bases aligning to TRBD1. The ends lost 3 bases at V and 3 bases at J; junction bases unmatched: 6. CDR3 size: 16 residues. Germline lookup yields CDR1 PRHDT and CDR2 FYEKMQ (reference sequence). The CDR3 is CASSFLGDRYTGELFF. CDR3 DNA sequence: TGTGCCAGCAGCTTTTTAGGGGACAGGTACACCGGGGAGCTGTTTTTT.